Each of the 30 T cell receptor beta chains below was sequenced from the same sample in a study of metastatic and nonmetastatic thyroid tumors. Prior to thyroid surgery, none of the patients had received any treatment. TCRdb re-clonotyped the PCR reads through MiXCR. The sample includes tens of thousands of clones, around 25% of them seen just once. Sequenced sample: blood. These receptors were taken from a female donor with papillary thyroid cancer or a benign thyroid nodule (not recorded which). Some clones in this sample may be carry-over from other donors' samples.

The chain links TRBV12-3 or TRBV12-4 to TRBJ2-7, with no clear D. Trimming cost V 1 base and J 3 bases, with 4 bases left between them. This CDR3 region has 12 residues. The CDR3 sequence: CASSLEYYEQYF. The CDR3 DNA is TGTGCCAGCAGTTTAGAGTACTACGAGCAGTACTTC.

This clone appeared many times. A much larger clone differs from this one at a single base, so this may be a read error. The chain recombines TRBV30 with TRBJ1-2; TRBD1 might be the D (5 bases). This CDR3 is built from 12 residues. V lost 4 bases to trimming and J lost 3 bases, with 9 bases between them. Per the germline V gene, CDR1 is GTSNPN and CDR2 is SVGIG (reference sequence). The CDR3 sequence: CAWKDKDYGYTF. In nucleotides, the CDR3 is TGTGCCTGGAAGGACAAAGACTATGGCTACACCTTC.

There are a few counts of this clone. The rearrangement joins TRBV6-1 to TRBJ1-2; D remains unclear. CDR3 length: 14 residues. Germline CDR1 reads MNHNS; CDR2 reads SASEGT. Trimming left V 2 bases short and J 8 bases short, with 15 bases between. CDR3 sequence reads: CASSEIGLGSGYTF. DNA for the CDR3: TGTGCCAGCAGTGAAATTGGGCTGGGGTCCGGCTACACCTTC.

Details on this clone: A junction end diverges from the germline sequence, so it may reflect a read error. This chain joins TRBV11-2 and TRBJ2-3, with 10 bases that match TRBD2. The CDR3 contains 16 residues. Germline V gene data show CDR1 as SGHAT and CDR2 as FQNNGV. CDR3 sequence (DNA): TGTGCCAGCAGTCCCGTAGCGGGAGGCTACACATATACGCAGTATTTT. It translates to CASSPVAGGYTYTQYF.

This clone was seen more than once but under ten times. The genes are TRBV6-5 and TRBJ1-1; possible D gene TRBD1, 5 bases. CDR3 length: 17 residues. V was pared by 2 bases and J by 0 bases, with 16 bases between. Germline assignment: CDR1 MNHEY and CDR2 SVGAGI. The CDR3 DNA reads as TGTGCCAGCAGTTACGGTACCGGGGCAGACCTGAACACTGAAGCTTTCTTT. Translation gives CASSYGTGADLNTEAFF.

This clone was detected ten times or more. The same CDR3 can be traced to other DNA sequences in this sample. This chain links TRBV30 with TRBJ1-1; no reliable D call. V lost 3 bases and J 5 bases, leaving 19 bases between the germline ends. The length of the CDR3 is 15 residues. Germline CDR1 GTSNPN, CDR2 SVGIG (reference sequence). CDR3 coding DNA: TGTGCCTGGAGCCGTTGGGGTGGCGCGTTGACTGAAGCTTTCTTT. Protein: CAWSRWGGALTEAFF.

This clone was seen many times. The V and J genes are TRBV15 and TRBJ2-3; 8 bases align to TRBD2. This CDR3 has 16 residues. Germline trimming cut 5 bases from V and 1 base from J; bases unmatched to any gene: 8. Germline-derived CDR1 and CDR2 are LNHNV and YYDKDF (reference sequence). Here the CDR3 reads CATSRVRAGGTDTQYF. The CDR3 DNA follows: TGTGCCACCAGCCGGGTAAGAGCGGGAGGCACAGATACGCAGTATTTT.

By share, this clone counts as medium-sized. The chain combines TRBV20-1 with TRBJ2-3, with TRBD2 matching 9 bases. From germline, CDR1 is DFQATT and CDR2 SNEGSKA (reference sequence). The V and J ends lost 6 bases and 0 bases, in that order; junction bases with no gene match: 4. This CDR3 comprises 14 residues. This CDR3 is CSAGLASSTDTQYF. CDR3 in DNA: TGCAGTGCCGGACTAGCGTCTAGCACAGATACGCAGTATTTT.

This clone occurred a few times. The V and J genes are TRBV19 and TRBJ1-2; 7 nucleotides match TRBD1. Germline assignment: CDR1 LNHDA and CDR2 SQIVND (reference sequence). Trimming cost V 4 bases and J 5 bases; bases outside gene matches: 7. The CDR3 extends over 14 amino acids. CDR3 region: CASSSLQGNYGYTF. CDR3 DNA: TGTGCCAGTAGTAGCTTACAGGGGAATTATGGCTACACCTTC.

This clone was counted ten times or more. The CDR3 loop reads CASSLWDGGTGELFF. For the CDR3, the DNA is TGTGCCAGCAGCTTATGGGACGGAGGGACCGGGGAGCTGTTTTTT. The J gene is TRBJ2-2, the V gene TRBV9, with a possible D match to TRBD2 (6 bases). Trimming pared 4 bases from V and 5 bases from J, leaving 15 bases between. The CDR3 loop spans 15 amino acids. Germline V CDR1 and CDR2: SGDLS, YYNGEE.

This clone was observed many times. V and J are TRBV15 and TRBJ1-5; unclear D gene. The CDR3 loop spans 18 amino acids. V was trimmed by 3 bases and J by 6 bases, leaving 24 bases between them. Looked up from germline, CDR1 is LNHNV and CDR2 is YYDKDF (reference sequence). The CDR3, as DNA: TGTGCCACCAGCAGTTCCGTAATTGTTGCAGTTAGAGGTCAGCCCCAGCATTTT. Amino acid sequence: CATSSSVIVAVRGQPQHF.

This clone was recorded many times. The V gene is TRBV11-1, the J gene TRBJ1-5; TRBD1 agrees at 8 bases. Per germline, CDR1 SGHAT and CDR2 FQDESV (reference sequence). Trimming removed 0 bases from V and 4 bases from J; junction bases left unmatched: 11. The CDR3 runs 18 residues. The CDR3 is CASSLATGAGGGNQPQHF. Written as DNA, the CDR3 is TGTGCCAGCAGCTTAGCGACAGGGGCCGGAGGTGGTAATCAGCCCCAGCATTTT.

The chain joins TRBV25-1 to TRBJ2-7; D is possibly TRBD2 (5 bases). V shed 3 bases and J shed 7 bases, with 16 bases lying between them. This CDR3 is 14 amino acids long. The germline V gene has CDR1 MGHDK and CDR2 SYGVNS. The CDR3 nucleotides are TGTGCCAGCAGTGAGGGGATGGGAGTTGGGGAGCAGTACTTC. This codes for CASSEGMGVGEQYF.

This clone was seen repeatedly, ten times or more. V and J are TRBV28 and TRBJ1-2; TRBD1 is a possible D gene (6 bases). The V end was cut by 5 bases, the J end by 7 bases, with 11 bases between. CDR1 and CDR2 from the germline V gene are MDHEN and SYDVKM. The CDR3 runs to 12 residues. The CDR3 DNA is TGTGCCAGCAGTCCAGGCAGGGGTGGCTACACCTTC. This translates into CASSPGRGGYTF.

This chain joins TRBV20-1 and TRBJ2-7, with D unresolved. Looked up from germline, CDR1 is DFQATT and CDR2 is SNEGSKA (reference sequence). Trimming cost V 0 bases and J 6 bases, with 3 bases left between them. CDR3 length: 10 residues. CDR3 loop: CSARDLEQYF. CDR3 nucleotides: TGCAGTGCTAGAGATCTCGAGCAGTACTTC.

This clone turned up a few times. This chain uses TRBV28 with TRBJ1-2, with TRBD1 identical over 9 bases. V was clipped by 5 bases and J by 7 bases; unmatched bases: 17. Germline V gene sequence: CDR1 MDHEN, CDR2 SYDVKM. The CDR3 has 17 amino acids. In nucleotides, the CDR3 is TGTGCCAGCAGTCGAAGTGGGACAGGGCTACTTGGTTGTGGCTACACCTTC. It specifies CASSRSGTGLLGCGYTF.

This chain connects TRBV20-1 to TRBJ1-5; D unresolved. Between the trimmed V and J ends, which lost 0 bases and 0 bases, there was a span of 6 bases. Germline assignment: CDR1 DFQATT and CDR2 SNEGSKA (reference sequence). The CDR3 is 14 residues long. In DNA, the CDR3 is TGCAGTGCTAGAGATCACAATAGCAATCAGCCCCAGCATTTT. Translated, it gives CSARDHNSNQPQHF.

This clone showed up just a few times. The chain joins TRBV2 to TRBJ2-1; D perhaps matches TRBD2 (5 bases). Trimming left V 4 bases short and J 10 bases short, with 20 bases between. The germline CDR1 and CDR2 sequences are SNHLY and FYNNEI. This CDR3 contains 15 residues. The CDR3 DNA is TGTGCCAGCAGTGCCGCTCCCCCGCGGGTGGCGGAGCAGTTCTTC. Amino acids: CASSAAPPRVAEQFF.

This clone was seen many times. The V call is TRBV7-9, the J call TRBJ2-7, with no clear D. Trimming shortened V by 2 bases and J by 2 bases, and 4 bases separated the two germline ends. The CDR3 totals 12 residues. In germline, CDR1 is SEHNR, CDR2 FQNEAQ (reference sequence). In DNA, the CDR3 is TGTGCCAGCAGCTTATGGACCTACGAGCAGTACTTC. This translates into CASSLWTYEQYF.

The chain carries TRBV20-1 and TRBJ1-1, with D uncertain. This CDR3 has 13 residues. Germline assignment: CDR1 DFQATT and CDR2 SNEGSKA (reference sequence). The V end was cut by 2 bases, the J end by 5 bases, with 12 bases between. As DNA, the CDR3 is TGCAGTGCTAGACGGAGCTTCGGGACTGAAGCTTTCTTT. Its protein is CSARRSFGTEAFF.

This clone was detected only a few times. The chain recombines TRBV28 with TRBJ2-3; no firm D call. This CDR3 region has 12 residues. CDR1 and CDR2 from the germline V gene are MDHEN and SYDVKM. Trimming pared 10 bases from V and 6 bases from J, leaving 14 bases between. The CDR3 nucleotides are TGTGCCACTAGAACAGATGGGGATACGCAGTATTTT. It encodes CATRTDGDTQYF. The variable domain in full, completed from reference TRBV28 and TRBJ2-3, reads DVKVTQSSRYLVKRTGEKVFLECVQDMDHENMFWYRQDPGLGLRLIYFSYDVKMKEKGDIPEGYSVSREKKERFSLILESASTNQTSMYLCATRTDGDTQYFGPGTRLTVL.

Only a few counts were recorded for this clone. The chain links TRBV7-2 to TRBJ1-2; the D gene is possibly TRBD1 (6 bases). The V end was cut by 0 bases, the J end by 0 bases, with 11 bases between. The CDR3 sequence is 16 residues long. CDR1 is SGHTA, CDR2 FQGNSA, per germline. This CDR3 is CASSLAGTTSNYGYTF. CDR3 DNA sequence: TGTGCCAGCAGCTTAGCCGGGACAACTTCTAACTATGGCTACACCTTC.

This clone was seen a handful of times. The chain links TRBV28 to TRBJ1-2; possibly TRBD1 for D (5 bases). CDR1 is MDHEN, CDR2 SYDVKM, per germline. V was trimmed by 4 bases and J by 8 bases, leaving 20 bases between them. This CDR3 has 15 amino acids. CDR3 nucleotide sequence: TGTGCCAGCAGTTCCCATACAGGAGGAAGTTGGGGCTACACCTTC. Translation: CASSSHTGGSWGYTF.

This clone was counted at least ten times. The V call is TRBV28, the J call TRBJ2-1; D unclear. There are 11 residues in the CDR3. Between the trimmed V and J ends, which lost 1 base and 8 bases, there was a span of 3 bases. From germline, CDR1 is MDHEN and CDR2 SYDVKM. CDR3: CASSLSYEQFF. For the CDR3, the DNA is TGTGCCAGCAGTTTATCCTATGAGCAGTTCTTC.

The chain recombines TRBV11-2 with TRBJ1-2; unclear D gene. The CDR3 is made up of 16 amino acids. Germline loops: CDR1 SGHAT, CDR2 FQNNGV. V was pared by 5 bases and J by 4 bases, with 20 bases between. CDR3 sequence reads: CASSHLLAEEGYGYTF. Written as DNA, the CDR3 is TGTGCCAGCAGCCACTTATTGGCGGAAGAAGGCTATGGCTACACCTTC. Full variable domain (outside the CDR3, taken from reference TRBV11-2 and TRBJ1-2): EAGVAQSPRYKIIEKRQSVAFWCNPISGHATLYWYQQILGQGPKLLIQFQNNGVVDDSQLPKDRFSAERLKGVDSTLKIQPAKLEDSAVYLCASSHLLAEEGYGYTFGSGTRLTVV.

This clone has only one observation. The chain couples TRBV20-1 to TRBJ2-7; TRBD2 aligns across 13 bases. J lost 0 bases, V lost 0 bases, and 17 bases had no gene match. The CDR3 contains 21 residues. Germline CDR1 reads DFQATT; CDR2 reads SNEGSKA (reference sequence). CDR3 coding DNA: TGCAGTGCTAGAGAGATCCGGACTAGCGGGGGTGCACCTCCGTGCTCCTACGAGCAGTACTTC. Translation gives CSAREIRTSGGAPPCSYEQYF.

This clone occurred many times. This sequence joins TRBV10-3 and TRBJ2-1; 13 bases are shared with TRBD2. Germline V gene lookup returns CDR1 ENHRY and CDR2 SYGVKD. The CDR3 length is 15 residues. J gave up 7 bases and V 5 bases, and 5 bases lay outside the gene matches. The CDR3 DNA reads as TGTGCCATCAGTCAACTAGCGGGAGGGCCTAATGAGCAGTTCTTC. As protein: CAISQLAGGPNEQFF.

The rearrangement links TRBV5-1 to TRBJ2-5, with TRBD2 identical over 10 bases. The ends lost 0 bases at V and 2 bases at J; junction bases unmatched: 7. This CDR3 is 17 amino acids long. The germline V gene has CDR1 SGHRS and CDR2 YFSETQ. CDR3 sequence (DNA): TGCGCCAGCAGCTTGGGGCTAGCGGGAGCCTATCAAGAGACCCAGTACTTC. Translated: CASSLGLAGAYQETQYF. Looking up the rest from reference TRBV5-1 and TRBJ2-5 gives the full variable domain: KAGVTQTPRYLIKTRGQQVTLSCSPISGHRSVSWYQQTPGQGLQFLFEYFSETQRNKGNFPGRFSGRQFSNSRSEMNVSTLELGDSALYLCASSLGLAGAYQETQYFGPGTRLLVL.

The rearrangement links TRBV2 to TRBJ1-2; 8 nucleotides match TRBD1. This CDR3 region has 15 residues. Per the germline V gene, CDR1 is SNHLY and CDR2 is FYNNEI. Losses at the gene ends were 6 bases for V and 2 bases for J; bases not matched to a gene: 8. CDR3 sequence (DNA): TGTGCCAGCAGGAAGACAGGGGTCAGCAACTATGGCTACACCTTC. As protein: CASRKTGVSNYGYTF.

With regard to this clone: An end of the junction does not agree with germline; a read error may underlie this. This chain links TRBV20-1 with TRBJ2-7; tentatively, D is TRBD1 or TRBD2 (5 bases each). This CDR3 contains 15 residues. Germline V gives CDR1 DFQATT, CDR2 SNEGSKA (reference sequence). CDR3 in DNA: TGCAGTGCTCTCCATAGCGTGAGAGGGACCTACGGGCAGTACTTC. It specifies CSALHSVRGTYGQYF.